Listed below are T cell receptor beta chains from one sample, sequenced in a study of shared clonotypes between healthy human individuals. Some clones are missing from TCRdb's copy, which holds only in-frame ones; the method was immunoSEQ multiplex PCR. The sample holds 2 million to 3 million clones, just over 90% seen once. Sequenced material: naive CD4+ T cells sorted from blood. Every receptor here comes from a young man in good health. Each CDR3 is given with its conserved first and last residue. The D gene is left open where the match is weak. Not every row has a clone size; where given, it reads once, few, many or a size class.

V gene	J gene	clone size	CDR3 length	D gene	CDR3 DNA	CDR3 protein
TRBV7-9	TRBJ1-5	-	15	-	TGTGCCAGCAGCTTAGGGGGTAATAGCAATCAGCCCCAGCATTTT	CASSLGGNSNQPQHF
TRBV5-1	TRBJ2-3	once	17	TRBD2	TGCGCCAGCAGCCGTGGGACTAGCGGTACCGGCACAGATACGCAGTATTTT	CASSRGTSGTGTDTQYF
TRBV6-5	TRBJ2-5	-	13	TRBD1	TGTGCCAGCAGGGGGACAGGGCGGGAGACCCAGTACTTC	CASRGTGRETQYF
TRBV7-2	TRBJ2-7	-	14	TRBD1	TGTGCCAGCACCAGTCAGGGGGCTAGCTACGAGCAGTACTTC	CASTSQGASYEQYF
TRBV28	TRBJ1-2	-	14	TRBD1	TGTGCCAGCAGTGATCCGGGACAGGGACTTGGCTACACCTTC	CASSDPGQGLGYTF
TRBV7-8	TRBJ1-3	-	16	-	TGTGCCAGCAGCTTAGTTCTTGCCTCAGGGGGAAACACCATATATTTT	CASSLVLASGGNTIYF
TRBV12-5	TRBJ2-5	-	14	TRBD1	TGTGCTAGTGGTTTGGAGGGGGCCCAAGAGACCCAGTACTTC	CASGLEGAQETQYF
TRBV5-6	TRBJ2-7	-	14	-	TGTGCCAGCAGCTTGGCAGGGTACTCCTACGAGCAGTACTTC	CASSLAGYSYEQYF
TRBV5-1	TRBJ1-2	once	15	-	TGCGCCAGCAGCGGAGGACAAGGGGGGCAGTATGGCTACACCTTC	CASSGGQGGQYGYTF
TRBV5-4	TRBJ1-6	once	15	-	TGTGCCAGCAGCTTGGGTGTTTCCTATAATTCACCCCTCCACTTT	CASSLGVSYNSPLHF
TRBV10-2	TRBJ2-7	-	17	TRBD2	TGCGCCAGCAGACTCGGGACGGGGACTAGCGGCTCCTACGAGCAGTACTTC	CASRLGTGTSGSYEQYF
TRBV6-1	TRBJ1-2	-	17	TRBD1	TGTGCCAGCAGTGCGGGACAGGGGGCCGTTTCTAACTATGGCTACACCTTC	CASSAGQGAVSNYGYTF
TRBV27	TRBJ1-6	-	14	TRBD1	TGTGCCAGCGGACAGGCCTTAATAGGGGCACCCCTCCACTTT	CASGQALIGAPLHF
TRBV11-2	TRBJ2-1	-	14	-	TGTGCCAGCAGCTTTTCCCCTTGGTCCTTTGGGCAGTTCTTC	CASSFSPWSFGQFF
TRBV11-2	TRBJ2-5	-	13	-	TGTGCCAGCAGCTACGGAGAGTCGGAGACCCAGTACTTC	CASSYGESETQYF
TRBV10-3	TRBJ1-3	-	14	TRBD1	TGTGCCATCACCAGGACAGGGGAAGGAAACACCATATATTTT	CAITRTGEGNTIYF
TRBV6-1	TRBJ2-5	-	15	-	TGTGCCAGCAGTGAAGCCAGGCGGACTCAAGAGACCCAGTACTTC	CASSEARRTQETQYF
TRBV6-5	TRBJ2-7	-	16	-	TGTGCCAGCAGTTCCGTACAGGGAGGGAACTCCTACGAGCAGTACTTC	CASSSVQGGNSYEQYF
TRBV28	TRBJ1-3	-	11	-	TGTGCCATCCGGGGTGGAAACACCATATATTTT	CAIRGGNTIYF
TRBV19	TRBJ1-5	few	13	-	TGTGCCAGTAGTGATCAGGGAAATCAGCCCCAGCATTTT	CASSDQGNQPQHF
TRBV7-3	TRBJ1-1	-	14	-	TGTGCCAGCAGCTTGGCGACAGGTAACACTGAAGCTTTCTTT	CASSLATGNTEAFF
TRBV7-2	TRBJ1-2	-	15	-	TGTGCCAGCAGCTCGTCAGCATACCCACTATATGGCTACACCTTC	CASSSSAYPLYGYTF
TRBV5-1	TRBJ2-3	-	12	-	TGCGCCAGCAGCTTGGATACAGATACGCAGTATTTT	CASSLDTDTQYF
TRBV13	TRBJ2-5	-	13	TRBD2	TGTGCCAGCCGGCGCGGGAGTCGAGAGACCCAGTACTTC	CASRRGSRETQYF
TRBV28	TRBJ2-1	-	12	-	TGTGCCAGCAGTTTAGAACCCTATGAGCAGTTCTTC	CASSLEPYEQFF
TRBV27	TRBJ2-2	-	17	TRBD1	TGTGCCAGCACCTCGGACAGGGGGCATGTTTACACCGGGGAGCTGTTTTTT	CASTSDRGHVYTGELFF
TRBV6-6	TRBJ1-3	-	15	TRBD1	TGTGCCAGCAGTGTCGACAGGGGGCAGGGAAACACCATATATTTT	CASSVDRGQGNTIYF
TRBV6-1	TRBJ1-5	few	13	-	TGTGCCAGCGAGGGGGGTGGCAATCAGCCCCAGCATTTT	CASEGGGNQPQHF
TRBV10-1	TRBJ2-7	-	15	TRBD1	TGCGCCAGCAGTGAGACATGGACAGGGTCTTGGGAGCAGTACTTC	CASSETWTGSWEQYF
TRBV28	TRBJ2-1	-	12	-	TGTGCCAGCGGTCAGTCTGCCAATGAGCAGTTCTTC	CASGQSANEQFF
TRBV2	TRBJ1-6	-	15	-	TGTGCCAGCAGTGCGTATCAGACAGGAAATTCACCCCTCCACTTT	CASSAYQTGNSPLHF
TRBV6-6	TRBJ2-1	-	14	TRBD1	TGTGCCAGCAGGCAGACAGGGATTCGCAATGAGCAGTTCTTC	CASRQTGIRNEQFF
TRBV2	TRBJ1-5	-	13	-	TGTGCCAGCAGTACAGGTCTAGATAAGCCCCAGCATTTT	CASSTGLDKPQHF
TRBV6-6	TRBJ2-5	once	14	-	TGTGCCAGCAGTCCCACCGGGGGCCAAGAGACCCAGTACTTC	CASSPTGGQETQYF
TRBV27	TRBJ2-7	-	13	-	TGTGCCAGCAGTTTCTCCCCCGGGTACGAGCAGTACTTC	CASSFSPGYEQYF
TRBV2	TRBJ2-7	-	12	-	TGTGCCACTGGGCGGGACACCTACGAGCAGTACTTC	CATGRDTYEQYF
TRBV6-6	TRBJ2-1	-	15	TRBD2	TGTGCCAGCAGTTCCCTAGCGGGGGGGTACAATGAGCAGTTCTTC	CASSSLAGGYNEQFF
TRBV28	TRBJ1-6	-	11	-	TGTGCCACACAGGGAATCTCACCCCTCCACTTT	CATQGISPLHF
TRBV28	TRBJ1-2	-	12	-	TGTGCCAGCAGCCTAGGTCGGGCTGGCTACACCTTC	CASSLGRAGYTF
TRBV19	TRBJ2-5	-	16	-	TGTGCCAGTAAACCCTCCCACAAGCAGGGTCGGGAGACCCAGTACTTC	CASKPSHKQGRETQYF
TRBV6-5	TRBJ2-7	-	15	TRBD1	TGTGCCAGCAGTTACGACAGGGGGCGAATCGACGAGCAGTACTTC	CASSYDRGRIDEQYF
TRBV6-4	TRBJ2-3	-	16	-	TGTGCCAGCAGTGAAGCCTGGGGGGCTAGCACAGATACGCAGTATTTT	CASSEAWGASTDTQYF
TRBV6-5	TRBJ2-3	-	13	-	TGTGCCAGCAGTACCCCATCCACAGATACGCAGTATTTT	CASSTPSTDTQYF
TRBV7-2	TRBJ2-7	-	14	TRBD2	TGTGCCAGCAGCCTAACTAGCGGGGGTTACGAGCAGTACTTC	CASSLTSGGYEQYF
TRBV7-2	TRBJ1-5	-	13	-	TGTGCCAGCAGCTCGGACTTAAATCAGCCCCAGCATTTT	CASSSDLNQPQHF
TRBV30	TRBJ2-5	-	13	-	TGTGCCTGGATGCGGCAGGCCATTAAGACCCAGTACTTC	CAWMRQAIKTQYF
TRBV30	TRBJ1-4	few	13	TRBD1	TGTGCCTGGTCTCGGGACAGGGGGGAAAAACTGTTTTTT	CAWSRDRGEKLFF
TRBV30	TRBJ2-2	-	17	TRBD2	TGTGCCTGGAGTGTACGACGGGGGGGCAATCGAGCCGGGGAGCTGTTTTTT	CAWSVRRGGNRAGELFF
TRBV25-1	TRBJ1-1	-	12	-	TGTGCCAGCAGTGAGGGGTGGACTGAAGCTTTCTTT	CASSEGWTEAFF
TRBV29-1	TRBJ2-4	-	13	TRBD1	TGCAGCGTGGACGGACAGGGGGCGGACATTCAGTACTTC	CSVDGQGADIQYF
TRBV5-1	TRBJ2-6	once	18	-	TGCGCCAGCAGCTTGGGGGACCAAGTCTCCTCTGGGGCCAACGTCCTGACTTTC	CASSLGDQVSSGANVLTF
TRBV4-1	TRBJ1-1	-	14	-	TGCGCCAGCAGCCCCGGGGACATCGCTACTGAAGCTTTCTTT	CASSPGDIATEAFF
TRBV30	TRBJ1-6	few	15	-	TGTGCCTGGACGCGAGAAAGCTCCTATAATTCACCCCTCCACTTT	CAWTRESSYNSPLHF
TRBV5-8	TRBJ2-1	-	15	-	TGTGCCAGCAGCTTGGAGGGCCGCGAGAACAATGAGCAGTTCTTC	CASSLEGRENNEQFF
TRBV6-5	TRBJ2-7	-	14	-	TGTGCCAGCAGTTACAGGGGGTCGTCCTACGAGCAGTACTTC	CASSYRGSSYEQYF